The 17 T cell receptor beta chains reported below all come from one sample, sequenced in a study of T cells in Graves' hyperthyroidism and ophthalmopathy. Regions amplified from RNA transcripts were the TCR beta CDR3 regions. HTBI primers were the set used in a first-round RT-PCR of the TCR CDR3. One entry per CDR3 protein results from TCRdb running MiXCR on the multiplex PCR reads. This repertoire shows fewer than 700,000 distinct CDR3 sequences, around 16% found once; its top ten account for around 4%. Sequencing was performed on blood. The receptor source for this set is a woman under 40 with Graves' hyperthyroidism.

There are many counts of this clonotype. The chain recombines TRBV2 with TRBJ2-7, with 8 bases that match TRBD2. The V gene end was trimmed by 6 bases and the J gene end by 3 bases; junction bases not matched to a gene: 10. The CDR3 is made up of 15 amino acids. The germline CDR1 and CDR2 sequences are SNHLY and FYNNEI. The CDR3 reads CASSESGTRGYEQYF. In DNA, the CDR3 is TGTGCCAGCAGCGAATCCGGGACTAGGGGCTACGAGCAGTACTTC.

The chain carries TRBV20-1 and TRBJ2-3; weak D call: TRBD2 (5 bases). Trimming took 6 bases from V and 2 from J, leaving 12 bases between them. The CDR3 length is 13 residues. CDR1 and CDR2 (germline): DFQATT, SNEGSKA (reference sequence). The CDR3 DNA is TGCAGTGCGCCTACGACTAACACAGATACGCAGTATTTT. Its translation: CSAPTTNTDTQYF.

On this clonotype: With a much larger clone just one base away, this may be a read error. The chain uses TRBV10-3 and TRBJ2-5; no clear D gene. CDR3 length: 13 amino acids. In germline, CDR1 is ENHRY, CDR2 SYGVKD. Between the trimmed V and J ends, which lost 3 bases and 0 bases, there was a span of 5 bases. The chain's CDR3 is CAISDENQETQYF. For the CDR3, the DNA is TGTGCCATCAGTGACGAAAACCAAGAGACCCAGTACTTC.

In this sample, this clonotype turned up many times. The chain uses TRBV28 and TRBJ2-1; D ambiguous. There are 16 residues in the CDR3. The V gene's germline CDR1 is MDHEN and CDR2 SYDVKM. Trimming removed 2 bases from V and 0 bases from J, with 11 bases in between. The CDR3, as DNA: TGTGCCAGCAGTTTACGACACATGAGCTCCTACAATGAGCAGTTCTTC. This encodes CASSLRHMSSYNEQFF.

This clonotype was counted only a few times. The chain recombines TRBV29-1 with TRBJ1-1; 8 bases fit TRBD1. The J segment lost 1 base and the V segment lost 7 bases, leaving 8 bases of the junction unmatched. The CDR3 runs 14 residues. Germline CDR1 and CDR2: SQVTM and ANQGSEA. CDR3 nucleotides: TGCAGCGGGGGGGGGGGACAGGAGAACACTGAAGCTTTCTTT. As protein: CSGGGGQENTEAFF.

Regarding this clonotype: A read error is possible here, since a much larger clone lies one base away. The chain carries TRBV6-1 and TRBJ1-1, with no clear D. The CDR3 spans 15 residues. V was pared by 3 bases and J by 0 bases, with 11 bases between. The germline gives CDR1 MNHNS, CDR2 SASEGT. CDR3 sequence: CASSESTILNTEAFF. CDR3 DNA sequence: TGTGCCAGCAGTGAGTCGACAATCTTGAACACTGAAGCTTTCTTT.

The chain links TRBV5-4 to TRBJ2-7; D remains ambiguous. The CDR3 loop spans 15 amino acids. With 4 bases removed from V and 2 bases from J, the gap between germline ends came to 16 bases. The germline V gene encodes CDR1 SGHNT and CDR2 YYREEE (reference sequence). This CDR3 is CASSRNFDFPYEQYF. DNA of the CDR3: TGTGCCAGCAGCAGAAACTTCGACTTCCCCTACGAGCAGTACTTC.

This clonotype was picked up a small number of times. This CDR3 is CASSMAGLASYEQYF. The DNA of the CDR3 is TGTGCCAGTAGTATGGCGGGACTAGCCTCCTACGAGCAGTACTTC. The chain uses TRBV19 and TRBJ2-7; 9 nucleotides agree with TRBD2. The CDR3 length is 15 residues. V trimming: 3 bases; J trimming: 0 bases; junction bases outside the gene matches: 3. Germline CDR1 LNHDA, CDR2 SQIVND (reference sequence).

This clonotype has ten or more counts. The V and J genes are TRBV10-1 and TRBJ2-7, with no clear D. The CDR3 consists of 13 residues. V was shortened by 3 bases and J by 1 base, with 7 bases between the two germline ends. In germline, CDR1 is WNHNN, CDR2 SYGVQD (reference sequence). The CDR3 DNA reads TGCGCCAGCAGTGACAGAAAATCCTACGAGCAGTACTTC. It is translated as CASSDRKSYEQYF.

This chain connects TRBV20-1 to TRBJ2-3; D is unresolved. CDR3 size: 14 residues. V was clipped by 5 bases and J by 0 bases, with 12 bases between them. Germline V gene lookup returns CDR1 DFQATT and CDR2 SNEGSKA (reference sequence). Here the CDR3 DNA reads TGCAGTGCTCTAAGCGTTTCGAGCACAGATACGCAGTATTTT. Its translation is CSALSVSSTDTQYF.

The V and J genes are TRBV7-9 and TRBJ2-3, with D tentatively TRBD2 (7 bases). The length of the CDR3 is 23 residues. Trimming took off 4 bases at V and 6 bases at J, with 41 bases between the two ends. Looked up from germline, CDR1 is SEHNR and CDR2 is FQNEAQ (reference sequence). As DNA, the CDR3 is TGTGCCAGCAGCTCTACCGGGACACCGGTATTGATTGAGAGCGGGGTAGGCGTGGATACGCAGTATTTT. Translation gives CASSSTGTPVLIESGVGVDTQYF.

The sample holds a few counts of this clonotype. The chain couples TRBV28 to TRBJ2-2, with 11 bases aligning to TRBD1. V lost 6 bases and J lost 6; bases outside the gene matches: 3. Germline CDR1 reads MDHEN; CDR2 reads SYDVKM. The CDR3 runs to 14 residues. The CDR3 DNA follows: TGTGCCAGCAGGGGGACAGGGGGACCCGGGGAGCTGTTTTTT. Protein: CASRGTGGPGELFF. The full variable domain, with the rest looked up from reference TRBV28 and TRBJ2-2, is DVKVTQSSRYLVKRTGEKVFLECVQDMDHENMFWYRQDPGLGLRLIYFSYDVKMKEKGDIPEGYSVSREKKERFSLILESASTNQTSMYLCASRGTGGPGELFFGEGSRLTVL.

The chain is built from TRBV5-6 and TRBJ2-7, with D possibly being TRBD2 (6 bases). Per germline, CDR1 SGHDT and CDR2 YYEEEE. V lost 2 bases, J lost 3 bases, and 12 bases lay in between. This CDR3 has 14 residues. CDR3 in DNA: TGTGCCAGCAGCTTCGCGGGACTCATCTACGAGCAGTACTTC. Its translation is CASSFAGLIYEQYF.

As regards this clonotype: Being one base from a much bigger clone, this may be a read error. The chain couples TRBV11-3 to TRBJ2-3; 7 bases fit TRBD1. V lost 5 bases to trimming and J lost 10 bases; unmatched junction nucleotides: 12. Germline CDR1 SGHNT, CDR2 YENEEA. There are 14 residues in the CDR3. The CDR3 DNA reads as TGTGCCAGCAGCCCCCGACAGGGCCCTCCCGCGCAGTATTTT. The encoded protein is CASSPRQGPPAQYF.

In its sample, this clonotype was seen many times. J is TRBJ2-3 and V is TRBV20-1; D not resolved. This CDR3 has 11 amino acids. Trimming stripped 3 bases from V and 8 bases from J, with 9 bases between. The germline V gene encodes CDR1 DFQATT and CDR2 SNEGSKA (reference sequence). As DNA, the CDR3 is TGCAGTGCTAGTTTCGGAGTTACGCAGTATTTT. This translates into CSASFGVTQYF.

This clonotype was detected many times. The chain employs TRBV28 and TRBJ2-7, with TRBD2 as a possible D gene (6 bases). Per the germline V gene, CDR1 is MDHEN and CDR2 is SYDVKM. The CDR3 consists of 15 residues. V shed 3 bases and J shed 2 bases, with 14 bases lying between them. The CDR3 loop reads CASSLEGRAAYEQYF. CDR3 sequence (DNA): TGTGCCAGCAGTTTGGAGGGCAGGGCGGCCTACGAGCAGTACTTC.

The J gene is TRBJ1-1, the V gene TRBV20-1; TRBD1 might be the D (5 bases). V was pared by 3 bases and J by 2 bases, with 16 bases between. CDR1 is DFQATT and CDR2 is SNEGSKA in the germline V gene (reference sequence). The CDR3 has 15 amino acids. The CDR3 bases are TGCAGTGCTAGCCGGAGACAGACAATAAACACTGAAGCTTTCTTT. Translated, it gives CSASRRQTINTEAFF.